The 8 T cell receptor beta chains presented below share a single source sample, sequenced in a study of regulatory T cells in long-lasting Graves disease listed by TCRdb under 2021. Libraries were built with multiplex PCR. Sequenced using an Illumina HiSeq 4000. TCR beta libraries were built with iRepertoire HTBI primers and Arm-PCR amplification of CDR3 regions. TCRdb cleaned the public reads at Q25 with fastp, built clones with MiXCR and kept in-frame beta chains. For every CDR3 protein sequence, its rows merge into one entry that carries the most common genes and DNA. Counted in this sample were approximately 440,000 distinct CDR3 sequences; around a quarter of them appeared once. The ten largest clones represent approximately 25% of the sample. Reading the label with the study, this specimen's time point is: persistent/refractory GD, antithyroid drugs over 5 years with positive TRAb. For both TCR sequencing and RNA sequencing, RNA was extracted from PBMCs using TRIzol.

Sample: peripheral blood mononuclear cells (PBMCs), taken when the disease was refractory, from a patient treated with antithyroid drugs. The receptors were gathered from a female donor with Graves disease.

This clonotype appeared a few times. The gene calls are TRBV5-1 and TRBJ2-7; possible D gene TRBD1, 6 bases. Germline assignment: CDR1 SGHRS and CDR2 YFSETQ. V lost 3 bases and J lost 6, with 16 bases in between. The CDR3 is made up of 14 amino acids. The CDR3 sequence: CASSSRGSLTEQYF. DNA of the CDR3: TGCGCCAGCAGCTCCAGGGGCTCCTTGACCGAGCAGTACTTC.

This clonotype was seen many times. The chain is built from TRBV12-3 or TRBV12-4 and TRBJ1-2; no clear D gene. This CDR3 contains 13 residues. The V end was cut by 4 bases, the J end by 2 bases, with 8 bases between. CDR3 sequence: CASSSPDNYGYTF. Written as DNA, the CDR3 is TGTGCCAGCAGTTCCCCGGACAACTATGGCTACACCTTC.

This clonotype was observed many times. V and J are TRBV5-6 and TRBJ1-1; 7 positions match TRBD1. The V and J ends lost 3 bases and 7 bases, in that order; junction bases with no gene match: 12. This CDR3 is built from 15 residues. CDR1 is SGHDT, CDR2 YYEEEE, per germline. The CDR3 coding sequence is TGTGCCAGCAGCTCCGCCGGGACAGCGCGTGGTGAAGCTTTCTTT. Translated: CASSSAGTARGEAFF.

The chain employs TRBV6-1 and TRBJ1-2, with 8 bases matching TRBD1. V was pared by 6 bases and J by 4 bases, with 10 bases of the junction left unmatched. The CDR3 is made up of 15 amino acids. Germline V CDR1 and CDR2: MNHNS, SASEGT. CDR3 loop: CASSQDRGFPYGYTF. CDR3 DNA sequence: TGTGCCAGCAGCCAAGACAGGGGTTTTCCCTATGGCTACACCTTC.

Points on this clonotype: It may be a read error: a sequence one base away is much more abundant. The rearrangement links TRBV6-1 to TRBJ2-7; 14 bases line up with TRBD2. Germline CDR1 MNHNS, CDR2 SASEGT. This CDR3 is built from 15 residues. CDR3 coding DNA: TGTGCCAGCATCTTCGGGACTAGCGGGAGTTCCGAGCAGTGCTTC. Amino acid sequence: CASIFGTSGSSEQCF.

This clonotype was observed at least ten times. The J gene is TRBJ2-7, the V gene TRBV29-1; D is possibly TRBD1 (7 bases). V lost 6 bases and J 2 bases, leaving 11 bases between the germline ends. The CDR3 is 12 residues long. The germline CDR1 and CDR2 sequences are SQVTM and ANQGSEA. The DNA of the CDR3 is TGCAGCGTCGGCGGGACAGCCTACGAGCAGTACTTC. This sequence encodes CSVGGTAYEQYF.

This clonotype was counted many times. The chain employs TRBV19 and TRBJ1-1; D gene ambiguous. Deletions cut 7 bases from V and 0 bases from J, with 15 bases between. The CDR3 totals 15 residues. The germline V gene has CDR1 LNHDA and CDR2 SQIVND (reference sequence). CDR3 protein: CASKGLYPLNTEAFF. The CDR3, as DNA: TGTGCCAGTAAGGGTCTCTATCCCTTGAACACTGAAGCTTTCTTT.

The chain is built from TRBV19 and TRBJ1-1; D gene uncertain. CDR1 is LNHDA and CDR2 is SQIVND in the germline V gene (reference sequence). The CDR3 has 16 residues. Between the trimmed V and J ends, which lost 0 bases and 0 bases, there was a span of 11 bases. CDR3 sequence (DNA): TGTGCCAGTAGTATAGATCCTAGACCCGTGAACACTGAAGCTTTCTTT. It yields the protein CASSIDPRPVNTEAFF. The variable domain in full, completed from reference TRBV19 and TRBJ1-1, reads DGGITQSPKYLFRKEGQNVTLSCEQNLNHDAMYWYRQDPGQGLRLIYYSQIVNDFQKGDIAEGYSVSREKKESFPLTVTSAQKNPTAFYLCASSIDPRPVNTEAFFGQGTRLTVV.